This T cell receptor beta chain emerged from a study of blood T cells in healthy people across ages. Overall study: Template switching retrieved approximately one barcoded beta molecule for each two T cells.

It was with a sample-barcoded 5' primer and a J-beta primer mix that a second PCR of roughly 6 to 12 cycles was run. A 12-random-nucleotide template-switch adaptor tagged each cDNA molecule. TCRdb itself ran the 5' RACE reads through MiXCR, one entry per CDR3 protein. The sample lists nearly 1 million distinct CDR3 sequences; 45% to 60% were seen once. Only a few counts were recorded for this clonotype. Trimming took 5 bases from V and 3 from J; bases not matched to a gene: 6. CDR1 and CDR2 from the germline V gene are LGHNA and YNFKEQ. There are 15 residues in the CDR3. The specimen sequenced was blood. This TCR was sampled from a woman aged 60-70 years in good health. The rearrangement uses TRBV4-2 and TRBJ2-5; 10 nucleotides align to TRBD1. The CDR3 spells CASSSLGTGEETQYF. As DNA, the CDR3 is TGTGCCAGCAGCTCCCTGGGGACAGGGGAAGAGACCCAGTACTTC.